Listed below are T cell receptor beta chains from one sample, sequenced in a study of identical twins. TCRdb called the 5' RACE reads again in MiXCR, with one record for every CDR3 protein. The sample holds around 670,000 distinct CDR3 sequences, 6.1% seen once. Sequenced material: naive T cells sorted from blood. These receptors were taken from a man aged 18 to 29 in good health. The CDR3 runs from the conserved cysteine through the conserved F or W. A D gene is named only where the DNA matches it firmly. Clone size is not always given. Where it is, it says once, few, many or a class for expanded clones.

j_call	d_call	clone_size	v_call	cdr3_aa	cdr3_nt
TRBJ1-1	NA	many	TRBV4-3	CASSHITGSHKRLMNTEAFF	TGCGCCAGCAGCCACATTACCGGGTCCCATAAACGATTAATGAACACTGAAGCTTTCTTT
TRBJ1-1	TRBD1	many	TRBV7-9	CASSLDRGRVTEAFF	TGTGCCAGCAGCTTAGACAGGGGGCGCGTCACTGAAGCTTTCTTT
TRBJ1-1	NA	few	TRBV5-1	CASSFTGLTLNTEAFF	TGCGCCAGCAGTTTCACGGGTTTAACGTTGAACACTGAAGCTTTCTTT
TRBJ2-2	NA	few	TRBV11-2	CASSLRGGFSYTGELFF	TGTGCCAGCAGCTTAAGAGGTGGATTTTCCTACACCGGGGAGCTGTTTTTT
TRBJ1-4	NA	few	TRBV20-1	CSARDRIREELFF	TGCAGTGCTAGAGATCGTATAAGGGAAGAACTGTTTTTT
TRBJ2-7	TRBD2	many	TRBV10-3	CAISGTSGGTYEQYF	TGTGCCATCAGTGGGACTAGCGGGGGGACCTACGAGCAGTACTTC
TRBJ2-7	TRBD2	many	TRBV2	CASRAGLYEQYF	TGTGCCAGCAGAGCGGGGCTCTACGAGCAGTACTTC
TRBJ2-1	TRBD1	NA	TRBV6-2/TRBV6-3	CASSSDRLYNEQFF	TGTGCCAGCAGTTCGGACAGGTTATACAATGAGCAGTTCTTC
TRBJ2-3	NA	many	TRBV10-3	CAIASGLSTDTQYF	TGTGCCATCGCTTCGGGCCTTTCCACTGATACGCAGTATTTT
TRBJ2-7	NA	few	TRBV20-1	CSARPKTGGAYEQYF	TGCAGTGCTAGACCAAAGACAGGAGGGGCTTACGAGCAGTACTTC
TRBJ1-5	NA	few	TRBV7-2	CASNLLQPQHF	TGTGCCAGCAACCTACTCCAGCCCCAGCATTTT
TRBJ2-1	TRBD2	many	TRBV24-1	CATSLGGEQFF	TGTGCCACCAGTCTGGGGGGGGAGCAGTTCTTC
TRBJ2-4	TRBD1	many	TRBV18	CASSPDREWAKNIQYF	TGTGCCAGCTCACCAGACAGGGAGTGGGCCAAAAACATTCAGTACTTC
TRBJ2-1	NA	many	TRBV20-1	CSAPVLGATEQFF	TGCAGTGCTCCTGTCCTAGGGGCCACGGAGCAGTTCTTC
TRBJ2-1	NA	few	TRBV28	CASSWGPSRSNEQFF	TGTGCCAGCAGTTGGGGCCCTAGCCGTAGCAATGAGCAGTTCTTC
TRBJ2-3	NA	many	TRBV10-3	CAIIFPFRGLGDTQYF	TGTGCCATCATCTTTCCGTTCCGCGGCCTGGGAGATACGCAGTATTTT
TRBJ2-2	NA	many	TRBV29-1	CSARNGGAANTGELFF	TGCAGCGCCCGCAATGGGGGGGCCGCGAACACCGGGGAGCTGTTTTTT
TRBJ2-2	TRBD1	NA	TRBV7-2	CASSSMTGNPGELFF	TGTGCCAGCAGCTCGATGACAGGGAACCCCGGGGAGCTGTTTTTT
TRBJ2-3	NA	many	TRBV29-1	CSVLVHKHTDTQYF	TGCAGCGTCTTGGTACACAAACACACAGATACGCAGTATTTT
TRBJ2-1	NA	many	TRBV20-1	CSARPRVSYNEQFF	TGCAGTGCTAGGCCGCGGGTATCCTACAATGAGCAGTTCTTC
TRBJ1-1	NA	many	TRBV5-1	CASSLARDEEAFF	TGCGCCAGCAGCTTGGCTCGGGACGAAGAAGCTTTCTTT
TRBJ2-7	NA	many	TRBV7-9	CASSLVHGSYEQYF	TGTGCCAGCAGCTTAGTTCACGGTTCCTACGAGCAGTACTTC
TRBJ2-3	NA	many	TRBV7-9	CARGPTTDTQYF	TGTGCCAGAGGGCCGACCACAGATACGCAGTATTTT
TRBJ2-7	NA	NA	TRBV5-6	CASSLGVETKTYEQYF	TGTGCCAGCAGCTTAGGAGTAGAGACAAAGACCTACGAGCAGTACTTC
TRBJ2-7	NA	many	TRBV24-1	CATSDPTASYEQYF	TGTGCCACCAGTGACCCCACGGCTTCCTACGAGCAGTACTTC
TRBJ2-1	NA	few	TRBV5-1	CASSRGTKNYNEQFF	TGCGCCAGCAGCCGCGGAACTAAAAATTACAATGAGCAGTTCTTC
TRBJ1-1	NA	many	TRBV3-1	CASSQLVEGTEAFF	TGTGCCAGCAGCCAACTCGTGGAGGGCACTGAAGCTTTCTTT
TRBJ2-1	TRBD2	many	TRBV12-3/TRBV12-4	CASSLSGSWNEQFF	TGTGCCAGCAGTTTAAGCGGGAGTTGGAATGAGCAGTTCTTC
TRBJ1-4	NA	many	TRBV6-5	CASSYSGARDEKLFF	TGTGCCAGCAGTTACTCGGGGGCGCGAGACGAAAAACTGTTTTTT
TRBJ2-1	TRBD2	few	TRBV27	CASSLFSGTHNEQFF	TGTGCCAGCAGTCTATTTAGCGGGACCCACAATGAGCAGTTCTTC
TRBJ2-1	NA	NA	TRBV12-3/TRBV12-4	CASSILTDGEQFF	TGTGCCAGCAGCATACTGACCGACGGTGAGCAGTTCTTC
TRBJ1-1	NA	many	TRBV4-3	CASSQTLVGRPEAFF	TGCGCCAGCAGCCAGACCCTTGTGGGGAGGCCTGAAGCTTTCTTT
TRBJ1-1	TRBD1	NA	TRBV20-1	CSARETGETKAFF	TGCAGTGCTAGGGAGACAGGGGAGACTAAAGCTTTCTTT
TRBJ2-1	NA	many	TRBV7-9	CASSLSTFEQFF	TGTGCCAGCAGCTTATCGACGTTTGAGCAGTTCTTC
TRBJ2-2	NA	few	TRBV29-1	CSVALRDDENTGELFF	TGCAGCGTTGCATTGCGGGACGATGAGAACACCGGGGAGCTGTTTTTT
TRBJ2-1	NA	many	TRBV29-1	CSVGRDPYNEQFF	TGCAGCGTTGGGCGGGACCCCTACAATGAGCAGTTCTTC
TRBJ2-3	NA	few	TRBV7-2	CASSRPDSTDTQYF	TGTGCCAGCAGCCGCCCCGATAGCACAGATACGCAGTATTTT
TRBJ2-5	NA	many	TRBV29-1	CSVDVVAETQYF	TGCAGCGTTGATGTGGTAGCGGAGACCCAGTACTTC
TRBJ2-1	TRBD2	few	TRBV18	CASSPLPSTSGLYNEQFF	TGTGCCAGCTCACCACTCCCATCAACTAGCGGGCTCTACAATGAGCAGTTCTTC
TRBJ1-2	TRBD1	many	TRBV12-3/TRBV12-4	CASSPPGQGAYGYTF	TGTGCCAGCAGTCCCCCGGGACAGGGGGCCTATGGCTACACCTTC
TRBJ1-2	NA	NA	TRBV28	CASSLRGPSLRGYTF	TGTGCCAGCAGTTTGCGGGGACCCTCCCTGAGAGGCTACACCTTC
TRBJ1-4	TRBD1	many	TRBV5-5	CASSWGQGVNEKLFF	TGTGCCAGCAGCTGGGGACAGGGGGTTAATGAAAAACTGTTTTTT
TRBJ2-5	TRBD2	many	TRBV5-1	CASSPQLAGGQETQYF	TGCGCCAGCAGCCCGCAACTAGCGGGCGGCCAAGAGACCCAGTACTTC
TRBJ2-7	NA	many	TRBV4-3	CASRESYEQYF	TGCGCCAGCAGGGAATCCTACGAGCAGTACTTC
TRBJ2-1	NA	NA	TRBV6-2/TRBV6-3	CASSSRDGLLFF	TGTGCCAGCAGTTCCAGGGACGGTCTCCTGTTCTTC
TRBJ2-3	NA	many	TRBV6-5	CASSYRGGGTDTQYF	TGTGCCAGCAGTTACAGGGGAGGAGGCACAGATACGCAGTATTTT
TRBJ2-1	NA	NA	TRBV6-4	CASRDEQGTHEQFF	TGTGCCAGCAGGGATGAACAGGGTACCCATGAGCAGTTCTTC
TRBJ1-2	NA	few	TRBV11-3	CASSRSGGSGYTF	TGTGCCAGCAGCCGTAGTGGAGGGAGTGGCTACACCTTC
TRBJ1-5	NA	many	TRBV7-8	CASSPVGGAAQSPQHF	TGTGCCAGCAGCCCGGTCGGGGGAGCAGCGCAGAGCCCCCAGCATTTT
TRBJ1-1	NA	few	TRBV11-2	CASSLGLGQVLLNTEAFF	TGTGCCAGCAGCTTAGGTCTCGGGCAGGTTCTATTGAACACTGAAGCTTTCTTT
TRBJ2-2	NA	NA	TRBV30	CAWRPENTGELFF	TGTGCCTGGAGGCCTGAGAACACCGGGGAGCTGTTTTTT
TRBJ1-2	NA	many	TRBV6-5	CASSYSPKQGSSGYTF	TGTGCCAGCAGTTATAGCCCAAAACAGGGTTCGAGTGGCTACACCTTC
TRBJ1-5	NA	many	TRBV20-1	CSARLADRPNQPQHF	TGCAGTGCTAGACTGGCCGACAGGCCGAATCAGCCCCAGCATTTT
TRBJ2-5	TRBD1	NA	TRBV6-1	CASIGQGARETQYF	TGTGCCAGCATAGGACAGGGGGCGCGAGAGACCCAGTACTTC
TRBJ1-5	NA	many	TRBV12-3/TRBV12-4	CASSLSGPSNQPQHF	TGTGCCAGCAGTTTGTCTGGGCCGAGCAATCAGCCCCAGCATTTT
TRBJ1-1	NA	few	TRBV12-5	CASGFRIGRETEAFF	TGTGCTAGTGGTTTCCGCATTGGACGAGAGACTGAAGCTTTCTTT
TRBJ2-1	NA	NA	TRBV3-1	CASSVDSGALVQFF	TGTGCCAGCAGCGTCGACTCAGGGGCGCTAGTGCAGTTCTTC
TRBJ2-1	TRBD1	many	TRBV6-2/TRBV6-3	CASRKTGDEQFF	TGTGCCAGCAGGAAGACAGGGGATGAGCAGTTCTTC